Presented here are 5 T cell receptor beta chains from one specimen sequenced in a study of blood T cells in healthy people across ages (dated by TCRdb to the mid-2010s). The protocol used for the library was 5' RACE. A second PCR of 7 to 11 cycles was run with a J-beta primer mix and a sample-barcoded 5' primer. TCRdb reprocessed the public reads (quality trimming at Q25 with fastp, clone calling with MiXCR) and kept in-frame beta chains. Every CDR3 protein is listed once, alongside the most common genes and DNA of its rows. The table for this sample lists some 1.8 million distinct CDR3 sequences; roughly 43% of them were counted only once. 20% to 25% of the sample is in the top ten clones. The sequencing input was blood. The source of these receptors is a human donor in good health.

V gene TRBV4-3 combines with J gene TRBJ2-2; 7 bases are shared with TRBD1. V trimming: 1 base; J trimming: 3 bases; junction bases outside the gene matches: 5. The germline V gene has CDR1 LGHNA and CDR2 YSLEER. The CDR3 extends over 16 amino acids. CDR3 bases: TGCGCCAGCAGCCAAGCGACAGGGTCTGACACCGGGGAGCTGTTTTTT. Its protein product is CASSQATGSDTGELFF.

The V call is TRBV2, the J call TRBJ1-2; unclear D gene. This CDR3 has 14 amino acids. Germline lookup yields CDR1 SNHLY and CDR2 FYNNEI. V lost 6 bases and J 7 bases, leaving 18 bases between the germline ends. CDR3 in amino acids: CASSADPVSGGYTF. CDR3 bases: TGTGCCAGCAGCGCGGACCCGGTAAGCGGTGGCTACACCTTC.

The genes are TRBV7-2 and TRBJ1-5, with 10 bases identical to TRBD1. The germline V gene encodes CDR1 SGHTA and CDR2 FQGNSA. The CDR3 sequence is 16 residues long. Trimming cost V 1 base and J 6 bases; bases outside gene matches: 6. The CDR3 nucleotides read TGTGCCAGCAGCTTAGTTTATTGGGACAGGGGTCAGCCCCAGCATTTT. This sequence encodes CASSLVYWDRGQPQHF. The full variable domain, in which reference TRBV7-2 and TRBJ1-5 provide the parts outside the CDR3, is GAGVSQSPSNKVTEKGKDVELRCDPISGHTALYWYRQSLGQGLEFLIYFQGNSAPDKSGLPSDRFSAERTGGSVSTLTIQRTQQEDSAVYLCASSLVYWDRGQPQHFGDGTRLSIL.

The V gene is TRBV9, the J gene TRBJ1-5; no definite D call. Germline assignment: CDR1 SGDLS and CDR2 YYNGEE. V lost 4 bases to trimming and J lost 5 bases, with 10 bases between them. There are 13 residues in the CDR3. CDR3 DNA sequence: TGTGCCAGCAGCCAAGGGCATTATCAGCCCCAGCATTTT. Its protein is CASSQGHYQPQHF.

This chain links TRBV7-2 with TRBJ1-4; perhaps TRBD1 as D (6 bases). There are 13 residues in the CDR3. V lost 6 bases and J lost 13, with 18 bases in between. Germline CDR1 reads SGHTA; CDR2 reads FQGNSA. CDR3 in amino acids: CASSPNIQGGLFF. The CDR3 DNA sequence: TGTGCCAGCAGTCCCAACATACAGGGTGGACTGTTTTTT.